Each of the 5 T cell receptor beta chains below was sequenced from the same sample in a study of cytomegalovirus exposure and HLA in healthy donors. PCR was performed using 60 Vbeta and 13 Jbeta primers. Measured with immunoSEQ multiplex PCR; TCRdb has only the in-frame clones, and not every one. The sample has fewer than 90,000 clones; approximately 76% are singletons. Sample: PBMCs. These receptors all stem from a man aged 25-45 years in good health and CMV-seropositive.

Notes on this clone: Its ends do not fully match the called genes, so a read error is possible. The V call is TRBV7-9, the J call TRBJ2-7; no clear D. The V gene's germline CDR1 is SEHNR and CDR2 FQNEAQ (reference sequence). The CDR3 extends over 14 amino acids. CDR3 bases: TGTTCCAGCAGCGCGTTGGTTGAGGCGGACGAGCAGTACTTC. This sequence encodes CSSSALVEADEQYF. Filled out from reference TRBV7-9 and TRBJ2-7, the complete variable domain reads DTGVSQNPRHKITKRGQNVTFRCDPISEHNRLYWYRQTLGQGPEFLTYFQNEAQLEKSRLLSDRFSAERPKGSFSTLEIQRTEQGDSAMYLCSSSALVEADEQYFGPGTRLTVT.

The J gene is TRBJ1-2, the V gene TRBV2; no clear D gene. The germline V gene has CDR1 SNHLY and CDR2 FYNNEI. The CDR3 contains 14 residues. V lost 2 bases, J lost 4 bases, and 11 bases lay in between. CDR3 sequence (DNA): TGTGCCAGCAGTGAACGGAGGACTAGCTATGGCTACACCTTC. Translating gives CASSERRTSYGYTF. Drawing the rest from reference TRBV2 and TRBJ1-2, the complete variable domain is EPEVTQTPSHQVTQMGQEVILRCVPISNHLYFYWYRQILGQKVEFLVSFYNNEISEKSEIFDDQFSVERPDGSNFTLKIRSTKLEDSAMYFCASSERRTSYGYTFGSGTRLTVV.

The sample holds one count of this clone. CDR3 protein: CASSRQGLHEKLFF. DNA for the CDR3: TGTGCCAGTAGCCGACAGGGCTTGCATGAAAAACTGTTTTTT. The chain has TRBV19 and TRBJ1-4; 7 positions agree with TRBD1. Germline-derived CDR1 and CDR2 are LNHDA and SQIVND (reference sequence). The ends lost 6 bases at V and 6 bases at J; junction bases unmatched: 7. The CDR3 extends over 14 amino acids. Full variable domain (outside the CDR3, taken from reference TRBV19 and TRBJ1-4): DGGITQSPKYLFRKEGQNVTLSCEQNLNHDAMYWYRQDPGQGLRLIYYSQIVNDFQKGDIAEGYSVSREKKESFPLTVTSAQKNPTAFYLCASSRQGLHEKLFFGSGTQLSVL.

The chain combines TRBV5-6 with TRBJ1-1; the match to TRBD1 covers 7 bases. This CDR3 is 15 amino acids long. V gave up 5 bases and J gave up 0 bases; unmatched junction bases: 7. Germline V CDR1 and CDR2: SGHDT, YYEEEE. The CDR3 region has the DNA TGTGCCAGCAGACGACTGACAGGGATGAACACTGAAGCTTTCTTT. Translating gives CASRRLTGMNTEAFF.

The chain links TRBV19 to TRBJ1-4, with 10 bases identical to TRBD1. The CDR3 is 16 amino acids. The V and J ends lost 1 base and 6 bases, in that order; junction bases with no gene match: 5. CDR1 LNHDA and CDR2 SQIVND come from the germline V gene (reference sequence). This CDR3 reads CASSIAKGTGDEKLFF. The CDR3 DNA is TGTGCCAGTAGTATAGCCAAGGGGACAGGGGATGAAAAACTGTTTTTT.